The 30 T cell receptor beta chains presented below share a single source sample, sequenced in a study of blood T cell repertoires in COVID-19 (dated by TCRdb to the early 2020s). The library was prepared using the immunoSEQ multiplex PCR assay. In its TCRdb copy, this immuneACCESS table keeps in-frame sequences only and misses some clones. Where compared with another copy, unresolved V genes explain less than half of these, and the others have no known cause. The sample data list 85,000 to 110,000 clones, and approximately 89% of these were observed just once. The ten largest account for 15% to 20% of the sample. Sequencing input: peripheral blood. These receptors originate from a woman older than 75 in a cohort sampled during active COVID-19.

The chain uses TRBV28 and TRBJ2-5; unclear D gene. The V and J ends lost 6 bases and 5 bases respectively, with 13 bases between them. Looked up from germline, CDR1 is MDHEN and CDR2 is SYDVKM. The CDR3 covers 13 residues. As DNA, the CDR3 is TGTGCCAGCAGGGTCTATAATGAGGAGACCCAGTACTTC. Amino acids: CASRVYNEETQYF.

This clone was recorded once. The chain recombines TRBV7-9 with TRBJ1-4; 7 bases agree with TRBD1. The CDR3 is 16 amino acids. V dropped 4 bases and J dropped 7; count of bases not matched to a gene: 12. Per germline, CDR1 SEHNR and CDR2 FQNEAQ (reference sequence). The CDR3 bases are TGTGCCAGCAGCTCCCATTTGGACAGGCCGCTTGAAAAACTGTTTTTT. It codes for CASSSHLDRPLEKLFF.

The gene calls are TRBV10-1 and TRBJ2-1; TRBD2 might be the D (5 bases). This CDR3 spans 15 amino acids. Germline V gene data show CDR1 as WNHNN and CDR2 as SYGVQD (reference sequence). Trimming took off 4 bases at V and 7 bases at J, with 17 bases between the two ends. The CDR3 reads CASSARGSLRNEQFF. CDR3 coding DNA: TGCGCCAGCAGTGCCCGGGGTTCCCTGAGGAATGAGCAGTTCTTC.

This chain links TRBV29-1 with TRBJ2-1, with 13 nucleotides matching TRBD2. CDR1 and CDR2 (germline): SQVTM, ANQGSEA. V dropped 4 bases and J dropped 7; count of bases not matched to a gene: 4. CDR3 size: 14 residues. In DNA form, the CDR3 reads TGCAGCGTTGGGACTAGCGGGAGTACGAATGAGCAGTTCTTC. The encoded protein is CSVGTSGSTNEQFF.

The rearrangement uses TRBV5-1 and TRBJ2-1; D remains unclear. Germline V lookup: CDR1 SGHRS, CDR2 YFSETQ. This CDR3 spans 14 amino acids. The ends were cut back, 4 bases at V and 2 bases at J, with 10 bases in the middle. The CDR3: CASSMVIAYNEQFF. The CDR3, as DNA: TGCGCCAGCAGCATGGTAATCGCCTACAATGAGCAGTTCTTC.

V usage is TRBV28 and J usage is TRBJ2-7, with TRBD1 identical over 7 bases. V was clipped by 3 bases and J by 2 bases; unmatched bases: 10. This CDR3 has 16 amino acids. Germline-derived CDR1 and CDR2 are MDHEN and SYDVKM. The CDR3 sequence: CASSFYGGQPTYEQYF. The CDR3 DNA sequence: TGTGCCAGCAGTTTTTATGGGGGACAGCCAACCTACGAGCAGTACTTC.

This chain's CDR3 is CASSPDRYTDTQYF. In DNA, the CDR3 is TGTGCCAGCTCCCCGGACAGATACACAGATACGCAGTATTTT. The chain employs TRBV18 and TRBJ2-3; D is perhaps TRBD1 (6 bases). V was cut by 6 bases and J by 2 bases, with 12 bases left in between. This CDR3 has 14 amino acids. Germline V gives CDR1 KGHSH, CDR2 LQKENI.

This sequence joins TRBV19 and TRBJ1-5; D perhaps matches TRBD1 (5 bases). This CDR3 contains 14 residues. V was shortened by 2 bases and J by 9 bases, with 14 bases between the two germline ends. Per the germline V gene, CDR1 is LNHDA and CDR2 is SQIVND (reference sequence). The CDR3 loop reads CASSILGRARPQHF. Here the CDR3 DNA reads TGTGCCAGTAGTATATTAGGCAGGGCGAGGCCCCAGCATTTT. Variable domain in full (rest from reference TRBV19 and TRBJ1-5): DGGITQSPKYLFRKEGQNVTLSCEQNLNHDAMYWYRQDPGQGLRLIYYSQIVNDFQKGDIAEGYSVSREKKESFPLTVTSAQKNPTAFYLCASSILGRARPQHFGDGTRLSIL.

This chain connects TRBV7-2 to TRBJ2-5; a weak D match, TRBD2 (6 bases). The CDR3 covers 15 residues. Trimming stripped 5 bases from V and 1 base from J, with 14 bases between. Germline V gene data show CDR1 as SGHTA and CDR2 as FQGNSA. CDR3 region: CASSISGSSQETQYF. In DNA form, the CDR3 reads TGTGCCAGCAGCATAAGCGGGTCCAGCCAAGAGACCCAGTACTTC. The variable domain in full, completed from reference TRBV7-2 and TRBJ2-5, reads GAGVSQSPSNKVTEKGKDVELRCDPISGHTALYWYRQSLGQGLEFLIYFQGNSAPDKSGLPSDRFSAERTGGSVSTLTIQRTQQEDSAVYLCASSISGSSQETQYFGPGTRLLVL.

The V call is TRBV6-5, the J call TRBJ2-2; tentatively, D is TRBD1 (5 bases). The CDR3 sequence is 16 residues long. Germline CDR1 and CDR2: MNHEY and SVGAGI. With 2 bases removed from V and 0 bases from J, the gap between germline ends came to 10 bases. CDR3 amino acids: CASSYRGLANTGELFF. CDR3 nucleotide sequence: TGTGCCAGCAGTTACAGGGGATTGGCGAACACCGGGGAGCTGTTTTTT.

The chain recombines TRBV2 with TRBJ2-3; 7 bases are shared with TRBD2. Germline V CDR1 and CDR2: SNHLY, FYNNEI. With 8 bases clipped from V and 2 bases from J, the junction kept 10 bases outside the gene matches. This CDR3 contains 15 residues. CDR3 in amino acids: CASGAGVQITDTQYF. CDR3 nucleotides: TGTGCCAGCGGTGCGGGAGTGCAAATCACAGATACGCAGTATTTT. Drawing the rest from reference TRBV2 and TRBJ2-3, the complete variable domain is EPEVTQTPSHQVTQMGQEVILRCVPISNHLYFYWYRQILGQKVEFLVSFYNNEISEKSEIFDDQFSVERPDGSNFTLKIRSTKLEDSAMYFCASGAGVQITDTQYFGPGTRLTVL.

The chain couples TRBV5-1 to TRBJ2-5; D may be TRBD1 (6 bases). CDR1 SGHRS and CDR2 YFSETQ come from the germline V gene. Trimming cost V 3 bases and J 1 base, with 13 bases left between them. The CDR3 has 15 residues. DNA of the CDR3: TGCGCCAGCAGCTCCACAGGGTTCCTCCAAGAGACCCAGTACTTC. Its protein is CASSSTGFLQETQYF.

The J gene is TRBJ1-4, the V gene TRBV6-5; 7 bases fit TRBD1. V gave up 11 bases and J gave up 4 bases; unmatched junction bases: 7. This CDR3 has 13 residues. Germline assignment: CDR1 MNHEY and CDR2 SVGAGI. CDR3 loop: CAGSGGNNEKLFF. The CDR3 DNA is TGTGCCGGCTCAGGGGGGAATAATGAAAAACTGTTTTTT.

Here the CDR3 reads CASSPGSNEQFF. CDR3 bases: TGTGCCAGCAGCCCCGGGAGCAATGAGCAGTTCTTC. This chain links TRBV11-3 with TRBJ2-1; possible D gene TRBD2, 6 bases. Germline lookup yields CDR1 SGHNT and CDR2 YENEEA. Trimming stripped 5 bases from V and 6 bases from J, with 8 bases between. The length of the CDR3 is 12 residues.

V and J are TRBV9 and TRBJ2-2, with TRBD2 matching over 7 bases. Germline CDR1 is SGDLS and CDR2 is YYNGEE. J lost 5 bases, V lost 4 bases, and 11 bases had no gene match. The CDR3 extends over 16 amino acids. The CDR3 protein is CASSTAGGTRTGELFF. DNA of the CDR3: TGTGCCAGCAGCACCGCCGGGGGGACGAGGACCGGGGAGCTGTTTTTT.

The chain recombines TRBV4-2 with TRBJ2-3; 13 bases align to TRBD2. The CDR3 is 16 amino acids. With V trimmed by 3 bases and J by 2 bases, 2 bases remained unmatched. The germline V gene has CDR1 LGHNA and CDR2 YNFKEQ. DNA of the CDR3: TGTGCCAGCAGCCAGACTAGCGGGAGGTTCACAGATACGCAGTATTTT. Encoded protein: CASSQTSGRFTDTQYF.

The chain joins TRBV5-4 to TRBJ2-6; D is perhaps TRBD1 (6 bases). This CDR3 is built from 16 residues. Trimming removed 4 bases at V and 0 bases at J, with 11 bases between. Germline CDR1 reads SGHNT; CDR2 reads YYREEE (reference sequence). CDR3 bases: TGTGCCAGCAGCGGGGGCAGGGACTCTGGGGCCAACGTCCTGACTTTC. Protein: CASSGGRDSGANVLTF.

The chain has TRBV11-3 and TRBJ2-3; D not certain. Germline loops: CDR1 SGHNT, CDR2 YENEEA. Between the trimmed V and J ends, which lost 5 bases and 4 bases, there was a span of 10 bases. This CDR3 comprises 13 residues. The CDR3 DNA sequence: TGTGCCAGCAGCCACCCTTCAGCAGATACGCAGTATTTT. This encodes CASSHPSADTQYF.

V usage is TRBV9 and J usage is TRBJ2-2; weak D call: TRBD2 (5 bases). Trimming shortened V by 0 bases and J by 6 bases, and 12 bases separated the two germline ends. The V gene's germline CDR1 is SGDLS and CDR2 YYNGEE. The CDR3 has 15 amino acids. The CDR3 bases are TGTGCCAGCAGCGTAGGGGGTGTCGGGGCCGGGGAGCTGTTTTTT. This sequence encodes CASSVGGVGAGELFF. Drawing the rest from reference TRBV9 and TRBJ2-2, the complete variable domain is DSGVTQTPKHLITATGQRVTLRCSPRSGDLSVYWYQQSLDQGLQFLIQYYNGEERAKGNILERFSAQQFPDLHSELNLSSLELGDSALYFCASSVGGVGAGELFFGEGSRLTVL.

This clone was counted between two and nine times. J is TRBJ2-5 and V is TRBV24-1; 7 bases match TRBD1. V was clipped by 2 bases and J by 10 bases; unmatched bases: 3. This CDR3 contains 12 residues. Per the germline V gene, CDR1 is KGHDR and CDR2 is SFDVKD. CDR3 residues: CATSDYRGNQYF. DNA of the CDR3: TGTGCCACCAGTGATTACAGGGGAAACCAGTACTTC.

This clone was seen a handful of times. This chain uses TRBV28 with TRBJ1-5, with D possibly being TRBD1 (6 bases). The CDR3 is made up of 16 amino acids. The V gene lost 6 bases and the J gene lost 0 bases, with 15 bases spanning the gap. The germline gives CDR1 MDHEN, CDR2 SYDVKM. This CDR3 is CASRVTGFYSNQPQHF. Here the CDR3 DNA reads TGTGCCAGCAGGGTGACAGGATTCTATAGCAATCAGCCCCAGCATTTT.

This chain connects TRBV4-1 to TRBJ1-6; the D gene is possibly TRBD1 (6 bases). Germline CDR1 reads MGHRA; CDR2 reads YSYEKL. There are 15 residues in the CDR3. Trimming shortened V by 0 bases and J by 7 bases, and 10 bases separated the two germline ends. In nucleotides, the CDR3 is TGCGCCAGCAGCCAAGAAGGGGGAGTAAATTCACCCCTCCACTTT. As protein: CASSQEGGVNSPLHF.

CDR3 bases: TGCGCCAGCAGCTTGGTGCAGGCGGGCAATAATGAAAAACTGTTTTTT. Protein: CASSLVQAGNNEKLFF. The V gene is TRBV5-1, the J gene TRBJ1-4; D unresolved. This CDR3 has 16 residues. Germline V CDR1 and CDR2: SGHRS, YFSETQ. Trimming removed 0 bases from V and 4 bases from J, with 13 bases in between.

The chain couples TRBV6-5 to TRBJ2-7, with a possible D match to TRBD1 (6 bases). CDR1 and CDR2 (germline): MNHEY, SVGAGI. The CDR3 consists of 14 residues. The V gene lost 8 bases and the J gene lost 6 bases, with 20 bases spanning the gap. The CDR3 DNA follows: TGTGCCAGCTCAGGGACCGGGACATACCGCGAGCAGTACTTC. It translates to CASSGTGTYREQYF.

This chain joins TRBV7-9 and TRBJ1-5; D perhaps matches TRBD1 (5 bases). V was pared by 10 bases and J by 0 bases, with 10 bases between. This CDR3 has 13 residues. CDR1 and CDR2 (germline): SEHNR, FQNEAQ (reference sequence). In nucleotides, the CDR3 is TGTGCCATTGATAGGGGTAGCAATCAGCCCCAGCATTTT. Translation gives CAIDRGSNQPQHF.

The chain links TRBV27 to TRBJ1-5; TRBD1 aligns across 7 bases. Germline loops: CDR1 MNHEY, CDR2 SMNVEV (reference sequence). With V trimmed by 4 bases and J by 6 bases, 9 bases remained unmatched. CDR3 size: 15 residues. The CDR3 DNA is TGTGCCAGCAGTTCCAGACAGGGATGGGGTCAGCCCCAGCATTTT. Translated, it gives CASSSRQGWGQPQHF.

V gene TRBV11-2 combines with J gene TRBJ1-5; D is perhaps TRBD1 (6 bases). This CDR3 spans 14 amino acids. Per germline, CDR1 SGHAT and CDR2 FQNNGV. Trimming took off 6 bases at V and 3 bases at J, with 12 bases between the two ends. CDR3 residues: CASSRGQTNQPQHF. The CDR3 DNA reads as TGTGCCAGCAGTCGAGGACAGACCAATCAGCCCCAGCATTTT.

This sequence joins TRBV29-1 and TRBJ2-1, with a tentative D call TRBD1 (6 bases). The CDR3 extends over 14 amino acids. Germline V gene data show CDR1 as SQVTM and CDR2 as ANQGSEA. V was clipped by 1 base and J by 3 bases, with 10 bases between them. The CDR3 is CSVEGQGSYNEQFF. The CDR3 DNA follows: TGCAGCGTTGAAGGTCAGGGGAGCTACAATGAGCAGTTCTTC.

Here the CDR3 reads CASSVQGVVDGYTF. CDR3 nucleotide sequence: TGTGCCAGCAGCGTACAGGGGGTGGTGGATGGCTACACCTTC. The rearrangement uses TRBV5-8 and TRBJ1-2; TRBD1 matches at 8 bases. Trimming took 4 bases from V and 6 from J; bases not matched to a gene: 8. The CDR3 sequence is 14 residues long. From germline, CDR1 is SGHTS and CDR2 YDEGEE.

The chain has TRBV15 and TRBJ2-5; 8 bases are shared with TRBD2. Trimming at V came to 0 bases and at J to 5 bases, leaving 5 bases not matched to a gene. The CDR3 covers 15 residues. From germline, CDR1 is LNHNV and CDR2 YYDKDF (reference sequence). The CDR3 sequence is CATSRERGARETQYF. The CDR3 DNA reads as TGTGCCACCAGCAGAGAGCGGGGGGCGCGGGAGACCCAGTACTTC. The variable domain in full, with the rest retrieved from reference TRBV15 and TRBJ2-5, is DAMVIQNPRYQVTQFGKPVTLSCSQTLNHNVMYWYQQKSSQAPKLLFHYYDKDFNNEADTPDNFQSRRPNTSFCFLDIRSPGLGDTAMYLCATSRERGARETQYFGPGTRLLVL.